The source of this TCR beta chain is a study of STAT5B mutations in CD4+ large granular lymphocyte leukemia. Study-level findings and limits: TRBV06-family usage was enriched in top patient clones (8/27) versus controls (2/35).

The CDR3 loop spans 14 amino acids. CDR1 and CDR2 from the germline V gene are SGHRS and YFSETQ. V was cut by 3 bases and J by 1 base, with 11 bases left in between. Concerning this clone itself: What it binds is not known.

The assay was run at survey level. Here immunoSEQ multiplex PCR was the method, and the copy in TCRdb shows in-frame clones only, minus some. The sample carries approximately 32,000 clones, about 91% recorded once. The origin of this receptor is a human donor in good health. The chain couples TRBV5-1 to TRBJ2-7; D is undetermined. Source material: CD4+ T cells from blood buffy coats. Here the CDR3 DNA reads TGCGCCAGCAGCTCCTGGTACGATTCCTACGAGCAGTACTTC. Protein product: CASSSWYDSYEQYF.